This TCR beta chain stems from a study of response to subunit inactivated influenza vaccine. This CDR3 comprises 16 residues. V lost 4 bases to trimming and J lost 0 bases; unmatched junction nucleotides: 6. Germline values: CDR1 MDHEN, CDR2 SYDVKM. Study results and limitations: Few new T cells, the authors suggested, are recruited by each seasonal influenza vaccination.

TCRdb independently ran MiXCR on the RT-PCR reads; one entry per CDR3 protein. The sample has around 180,000 distinct CDR3 sequences, about a tenth seen once. A word on this clonotype: The target antigen is unknown.

This sequence was found in a man aged 50 or older who received an inactivated influenza vaccine. The sequences come from non-naive T cells sorted from PBMCs, collected on the day of vaccination. This rearrangement joins TRBV28 to TRBJ2-7; 10 bases fit TRBD1. The CDR3 is CASSSTGQGSSYEQYF. The CDR3 DNA is TGTGCCAGCAGTTCCACGGGACAGGGGAGCTCCTACGAGCAGTACTTC.